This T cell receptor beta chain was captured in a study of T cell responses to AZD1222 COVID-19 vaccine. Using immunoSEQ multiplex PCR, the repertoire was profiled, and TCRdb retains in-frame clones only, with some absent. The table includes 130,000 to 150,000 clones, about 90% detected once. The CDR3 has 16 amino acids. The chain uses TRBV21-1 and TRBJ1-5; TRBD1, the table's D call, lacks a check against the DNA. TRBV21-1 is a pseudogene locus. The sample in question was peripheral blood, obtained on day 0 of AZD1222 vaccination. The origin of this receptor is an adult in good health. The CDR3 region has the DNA TGTGCCAGCAGCAAAGGGGCACAGGGGGGGAATCAGCCCCAGCATTTT. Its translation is CASSKGAQGGNQPQHF.